This TCR beta chain was observed in a study of OX40 agonist ivuxolimab in advanced cancers. Study in general: People who had prior anti-PD-1, anti-PD-L1 or anti-CTLA-4 therapy could take part, and 35% to 50% had some. Regarding the study as a whole: Clones of CD4+ and CD8+ blood T cells grew by week 6 at doses of 0.1 to 3.0 mg/kg.

Note on this clone: What it binds is not known.

On cycle 4 day 1 and cycle 7 day 1, as well as at baseline, blood was sampled. TCRdb's copy holds only in-frame clones and misses some; the assay was immunoSEQ multiplex PCR. The sample contains approximately 58,000 clones, 84% of which appear only once. The sample consisted of CD4+ or CD8+ T cells sorted from blood, taken in a trial of the OX40 agonist ivuxolimab. The sequence derives from an adult with an advanced solid tumor such as melanoma, head and neck, liver or kidney cancer.

In DNA form, the CDR3 reads TGTGCCAGCAGTTTAAGGACGGTGGAGACCCAGTACTTC. It encodes CASSLRTVETQYF. The rearrangement links TRBV28 to TRBJ2-5, with D uncertain. The CDR3 sequence is 13 residues long. Trimming took off 2 bases at V and 5 bases at J, with 9 bases between the two ends. Germline V gene data show CDR1 as MDHEN and CDR2 as SYDVKM.